The 17 T cell receptor beta chains below were found in one sample sequenced in a study of early T cells in non-severe SARS-CoV-2 infection (dated by TCRdb to the early 2020s). The library relied on 5' RACE. Instrument used: NextSeq 500. The public reads were reanalyzed by TCRdb: fastp trimming at Q25, MiXCR alignment, in-frame beta chains only. Each CDR3 protein gets just one entry, which takes the most common genes and DNA from the rows behind it. The sample data list roughly 16,000 distinct CDR3 sequences, and about 5% of these were observed just once. The top ten constitute roughly 6.3% of the sample. Material: whole blood. The receptors derive from an adult who was a healthcare worker with PCR-confirmed SARS-CoV-2 infection or an uninfected control (not recorded which).

This clonotype was picked up many times. The V gene is TRBV20-1, the J gene TRBJ2-5; 8 nucleotides agree with TRBD2. The V gene end was trimmed by 6 bases and the J gene end by 5 bases; junction bases not matched to a gene: 20. The CDR3 runs 17 residues. The germline gives CDR1 DFQATT, CDR2 SNEGSKA (reference sequence). The CDR3 nucleotides read TGCAGTGCGGAGAGCGGAGGACTAGCTCCTGGGTGGGAGACCCAGTACTTC. Translating it yields CSAESGGLAPGWETQYF.

This clonotype has ten or more counts. The chain uses TRBV29-1 and TRBJ2-5; tentative D call: TRBD1 (5 bases). V dropped 0 bases and J dropped 5 bases, with 7 bases sitting between them. In germline, CDR1 is SQVTM, CDR2 ANQGSEA. The CDR3 totals 12 residues. CDR3 region: CSVEEGRETQYF. CDR3 bases: TGCAGCGTTGAAGAGGGGCGGGAGACCCAGTACTTC.

Notes on this clonotype: A clone one base away is much larger, so this may be a read error. CDR3 amino acids: CATRGFSDITDTQYF. DNA of the CDR3: TGTGCCACCAGGGGTTTCAGCGATATCACAGATACGCAGTATTTT. V and J are TRBV15 and TRBJ2-3; D uncertain. The CDR3 is made up of 15 amino acids. V was cut by 6 bases and J by 2 bases, with 15 bases left in between. CDR1 is LNHNV and CDR2 is YYDKDF in the germline V gene (reference sequence).

The rearrangement links TRBV6-6 to TRBJ2-5; D is unresolved. V was trimmed by 4 bases and J by 3 bases, leaving 6 bases between them. Germline V gives CDR1 MNHNY, CDR2 SVGAGI (reference sequence). This CDR3 has 12 residues. The CDR3 loop reads CASSFRKETQYF. The CDR3 DNA reads as TGTGCCAGCAGTTTTCGGAAAGAGACCCAGTACTTC.

This clonotype appeared many times. The rearrangement joins TRBV20-1 to TRBJ2-5; 7 bases align to TRBD2. The germline V gene has CDR1 DFQATT and CDR2 SNEGSKA (reference sequence). This CDR3 is built from 17 residues. Trimming cost V 5 bases and J 1 base; bases outside gene matches: 16. The CDR3 bases are TGCAGTGCTTCTCCCGTCCTAGCGGCCCAAGGCCAAGAGACCCAGTACTTC. This gives the protein CSASPVLAAQGQETQYF.

There are many counts of this clonotype. The rearrangement uses TRBV29-1 and TRBJ1-5; 9 bases are shared with TRBD1. The CDR3 runs 14 residues. V shed 6 bases and J 4 bases; nucleotides not matched to a gene: 7. The V gene's germline CDR1 is SQVTM and CDR2 ANQGSEA. Here the CDR3 DNA reads TGCAGCGTCCTTTTGACAGGGGGAAATCAGCCCCAGCATTTT. This gives the protein CSVLLTGGNQPQHF. The full variable domain, in which reference TRBV29-1 and TRBJ1-5 provide the parts outside the CDR3, is SAVISQKPSRDICQRGTSLTIQCQVDSQVTMMFWYRQQPGQSLTLIATANQGSEATYESGFVIDKFPISRPNLTFSTLTVSNMSPEDSSIYLCSVLLTGGNQPQHFGDGTRLSIL.

This clonotype appeared a few times. This chain links TRBV29-1 with TRBJ2-7; D unclear. The CDR3 is 13 residues long. Looked up from germline, CDR1 is SQVTM and CDR2 is ANQGSEA. V was clipped by 1 base and J by 5 bases, with 12 bases between them. CDR3 nucleotide sequence: TGCAGCGTTGAAGGGCTTTTGGTCCACGAGCAGTACGTC. Its translation is CSVEGLLVHEQYV.

This clonotype occurred many times. The chain recombines TRBV6-5 with TRBJ1-2; 8 nucleotides match TRBD1. The germline V gene encodes CDR1 MNHEY and CDR2 SVGAGI. This CDR3 is built from 15 residues. The ends lost 6 bases at V and 7 bases at J; junction bases unmatched: 13. The DNA of the CDR3 is TGTGCCAGCAGCAAGAATTCCGACAGGGGAACTGGCTACACCTTC. Translating it yields CASSKNSDRGTGYTF.

In this sample, this clonotype is medium-sized. This rearrangement joins TRBV3-1 to TRBJ2-1; perhaps TRBD2 as D (6 bases). Germline loops: CDR1 LGHDT, CDR2 YNNKEL (reference sequence). V was shortened by 4 bases and J by 9 bases, with 10 bases between the two germline ends. The CDR3 runs to 12 residues. The CDR3 is CASSPTSFEQFF. In DNA, the CDR3 is TGTGCCAGCAGCCCAACTAGCTTTGAGCAGTTCTTC.

This clonotype was recorded many times. The rearrangement uses TRBV24-1 and TRBJ1-1; D is perhaps TRBD1 (6 bases). Trimming cost V 10 bases and J 7 bases, with 15 bases left between them. The CDR3 totals 12 residues. Germline-derived CDR1 and CDR2 are KGHDR and SFDVKD. CDR3 sequence: CATSPGVGEAFF. The DNA for the CDR3 is TGTGCCACGTCCCCAGGGGTTGGTGAAGCTTTCTTT.

By sample fraction, this clonotype is medium-sized. This chain uses TRBV4-3 with TRBJ1-4; 9 bases are shared with TRBD1. The CDR3 loop spans 18 amino acids. The germline gives CDR1 LGHNA, CDR2 YSLEER. V lost 4 bases, J lost 3 bases, and 12 bases stayed unmatched. CDR3 sequence reads: CASSLETGGLGANEKLFF. The CDR3 region has the DNA TGCGCCAGCAGCCTAGAAACAGGGGGCCTCGGAGCTAATGAAAAACTGTTTTTT.

This clonotype was detected a few times. The chain joins TRBV6-1 to TRBJ2-5, with D uncertain. Germline CDR1 and CDR2: MNHNS and SASEGT. Trimming shortened V by 6 bases and J by 0 bases, and 11 bases separated the two germline ends. CDR3 length: 14 residues. The CDR3 is CASRRQPYQETQYF. CDR3 DNA sequence: TGTGCCAGCAGGCGCCAGCCGTACCAAGAGACCCAGTACTTC.

The sample holds many counts of this clonotype. The rearrangement uses TRBV30 and TRBJ1-1, with a tentative D call TRBD1 (6 bases). V was cut by 0 bases and J by 0 bases, with 8 bases left in between. The CDR3 sequence is 14 residues long. Looked up from germline, CDR1 is GTSNPN and CDR2 is SVGIG (reference sequence). In DNA, the CDR3 is TGTGCCTGGAGTGTCGGGACAATGAACACTGAAGCTTTCTTT. The encoded protein is CAWSVGTMNTEAFF.

In this sample, this clonotype turned up many times. The rearrangement uses TRBV4-1 and TRBJ2-4; 10 nucleotides align to TRBD2. The CDR3 totals 14 residues. CDR1 MGHRA and CDR2 YSYEKL come from the germline V gene. V lost 4 bases, J lost 12 bases, and 9 bases stayed unmatched. The CDR3 region is CASSPGLAGVSQYF. In DNA, the CDR3 is TGCGCCAGCAGCCCGGGGCTAGCGGGAGTATCTCAGTACTTC.

There are many counts of this clonotype. This sequence joins TRBV10-3 and TRBJ2-7; 13 bases are shared with TRBD2. The CDR3 is made up of 14 amino acids. Germline CDR1 is ENHRY and CDR2 is SYGVKD. V was pared by 5 bases and J by 6 bases, with 4 bases of the junction left unmatched. The CDR3 spells CAISRTSGRGEQYV. In DNA form, the CDR3 reads TGTGCCATCAGTCGCACTAGCGGGAGGGGCGAGCAGTACGTC.

On this clonotype itself: A much larger clone sits a single nucleotide away, making a read error possible. The chain couples TRBV10-3 to TRBJ2-2; TRBD2 matches 10 bases. J gave up 6 bases and V 6 bases, and 7 bases lay outside the gene matches. The CDR3 runs 15 residues. The germline CDR1 and CDR2 sequences are ENHRY and SYGVKD. CDR3 sequence: CAIRGSGRGSGELFF. The CDR3 DNA sequence: TGTGCCATCAGAGGAAGCGGGAGGGGGTCCGGGGAGCTGTTTTTT.

The chain recombines TRBV6-6 with TRBJ2-1, with D possibly matching TRBD2 (5 bases). The V and J ends lost 2 bases and 7 bases respectively, with 6 bases between them. Per the germline V gene, CDR1 is MNHNY and CDR2 is SVGAGI (reference sequence). The CDR3 has 12 amino acids. The CDR3 spells CASSYTGNEQFF. CDR3 sequence (DNA): TGTGCCAGCAGTTACACGGGGAATGAGCAGTTCTTC.